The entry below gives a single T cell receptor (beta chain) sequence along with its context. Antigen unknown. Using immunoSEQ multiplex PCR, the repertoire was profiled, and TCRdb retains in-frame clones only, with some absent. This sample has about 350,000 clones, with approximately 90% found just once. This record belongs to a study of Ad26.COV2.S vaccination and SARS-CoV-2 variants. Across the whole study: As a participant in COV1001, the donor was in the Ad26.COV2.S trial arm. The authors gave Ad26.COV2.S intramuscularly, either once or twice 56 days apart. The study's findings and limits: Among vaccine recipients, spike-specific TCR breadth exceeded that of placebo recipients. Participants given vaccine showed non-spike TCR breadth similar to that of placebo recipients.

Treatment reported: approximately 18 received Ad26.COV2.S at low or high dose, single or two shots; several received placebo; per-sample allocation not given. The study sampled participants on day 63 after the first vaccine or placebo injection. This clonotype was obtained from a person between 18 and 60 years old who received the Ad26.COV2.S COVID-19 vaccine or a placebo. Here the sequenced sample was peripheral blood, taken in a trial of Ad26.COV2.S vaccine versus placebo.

DNA for the CDR3: TGTGCCAGCAGCTTCGCGGAGTTCGACACCGGGGAGCTGTTTTTT. This encodes CASSFAEFDTGELFF. The chain recombines TRBV11-2 with TRBJ2-2; D unclear. V dropped 3 bases and J dropped 3 bases, with 11 bases sitting between them. This CDR3 is 15 amino acids long. Germline V gives CDR1 SGHAT, CDR2 FQNNGV.